The clone carrying this TCR beta chain was counted a few times. Its antigen is undetermined. This sample is drawn from a study of identical twins. General study points: Less excess twin sharing appeared in beta out-of-frame sequences. Cord blood beta clonotypes present at high abundance carried fewer insertions; no such pattern appeared in memory repertoires. When twins shared out-of-frame alpha sequences, those sequences had excess low generation probability.

A universal primer site came from template switching; cDNA carried unique molecular identifiers. In TCRdb, the 5' RACE reads were re-called with MiXCR into one record per CDR3 protein. The sample includes 700,000 or so distinct CDR3 sequences, over 8.5% of them seen just once. The CDR3 sequence is 16 residues long. Germline V gives CDR1 MDHEN, CDR2 SYDVKM. V lost 5 bases to trimming and J lost 0 bases, with 14 bases between them. The data were also submitted as part of a second study, on yellow fever vaccine responses in identical twins.

V gene TRBV28 combines with J gene TRBJ2-1; D remains ambiguous. This clonotype originated in a woman aged 18-29 years in good health. The sample taken for sequencing was PBMCs. CDR3 sequence: CASSPSPIGSYNEQFF. CDR3 DNA: TGTGCCAGCAGTCCCTCTCCGATAGGCTCCTACAATGAGCAGTTCTTC. The full variable domain, rest sourced from reference TRBV28 and TRBJ2-1, is DVKVTQSSRYLVKRTGEKVFLECVQDMDHENMFWYRQDPGLGLRLIYFSYDVKMKEKGDIPEGYSVSREKKERFSLILESASTNQTSMYLCASSPSPIGSYNEQFFGPGTRLTVL.